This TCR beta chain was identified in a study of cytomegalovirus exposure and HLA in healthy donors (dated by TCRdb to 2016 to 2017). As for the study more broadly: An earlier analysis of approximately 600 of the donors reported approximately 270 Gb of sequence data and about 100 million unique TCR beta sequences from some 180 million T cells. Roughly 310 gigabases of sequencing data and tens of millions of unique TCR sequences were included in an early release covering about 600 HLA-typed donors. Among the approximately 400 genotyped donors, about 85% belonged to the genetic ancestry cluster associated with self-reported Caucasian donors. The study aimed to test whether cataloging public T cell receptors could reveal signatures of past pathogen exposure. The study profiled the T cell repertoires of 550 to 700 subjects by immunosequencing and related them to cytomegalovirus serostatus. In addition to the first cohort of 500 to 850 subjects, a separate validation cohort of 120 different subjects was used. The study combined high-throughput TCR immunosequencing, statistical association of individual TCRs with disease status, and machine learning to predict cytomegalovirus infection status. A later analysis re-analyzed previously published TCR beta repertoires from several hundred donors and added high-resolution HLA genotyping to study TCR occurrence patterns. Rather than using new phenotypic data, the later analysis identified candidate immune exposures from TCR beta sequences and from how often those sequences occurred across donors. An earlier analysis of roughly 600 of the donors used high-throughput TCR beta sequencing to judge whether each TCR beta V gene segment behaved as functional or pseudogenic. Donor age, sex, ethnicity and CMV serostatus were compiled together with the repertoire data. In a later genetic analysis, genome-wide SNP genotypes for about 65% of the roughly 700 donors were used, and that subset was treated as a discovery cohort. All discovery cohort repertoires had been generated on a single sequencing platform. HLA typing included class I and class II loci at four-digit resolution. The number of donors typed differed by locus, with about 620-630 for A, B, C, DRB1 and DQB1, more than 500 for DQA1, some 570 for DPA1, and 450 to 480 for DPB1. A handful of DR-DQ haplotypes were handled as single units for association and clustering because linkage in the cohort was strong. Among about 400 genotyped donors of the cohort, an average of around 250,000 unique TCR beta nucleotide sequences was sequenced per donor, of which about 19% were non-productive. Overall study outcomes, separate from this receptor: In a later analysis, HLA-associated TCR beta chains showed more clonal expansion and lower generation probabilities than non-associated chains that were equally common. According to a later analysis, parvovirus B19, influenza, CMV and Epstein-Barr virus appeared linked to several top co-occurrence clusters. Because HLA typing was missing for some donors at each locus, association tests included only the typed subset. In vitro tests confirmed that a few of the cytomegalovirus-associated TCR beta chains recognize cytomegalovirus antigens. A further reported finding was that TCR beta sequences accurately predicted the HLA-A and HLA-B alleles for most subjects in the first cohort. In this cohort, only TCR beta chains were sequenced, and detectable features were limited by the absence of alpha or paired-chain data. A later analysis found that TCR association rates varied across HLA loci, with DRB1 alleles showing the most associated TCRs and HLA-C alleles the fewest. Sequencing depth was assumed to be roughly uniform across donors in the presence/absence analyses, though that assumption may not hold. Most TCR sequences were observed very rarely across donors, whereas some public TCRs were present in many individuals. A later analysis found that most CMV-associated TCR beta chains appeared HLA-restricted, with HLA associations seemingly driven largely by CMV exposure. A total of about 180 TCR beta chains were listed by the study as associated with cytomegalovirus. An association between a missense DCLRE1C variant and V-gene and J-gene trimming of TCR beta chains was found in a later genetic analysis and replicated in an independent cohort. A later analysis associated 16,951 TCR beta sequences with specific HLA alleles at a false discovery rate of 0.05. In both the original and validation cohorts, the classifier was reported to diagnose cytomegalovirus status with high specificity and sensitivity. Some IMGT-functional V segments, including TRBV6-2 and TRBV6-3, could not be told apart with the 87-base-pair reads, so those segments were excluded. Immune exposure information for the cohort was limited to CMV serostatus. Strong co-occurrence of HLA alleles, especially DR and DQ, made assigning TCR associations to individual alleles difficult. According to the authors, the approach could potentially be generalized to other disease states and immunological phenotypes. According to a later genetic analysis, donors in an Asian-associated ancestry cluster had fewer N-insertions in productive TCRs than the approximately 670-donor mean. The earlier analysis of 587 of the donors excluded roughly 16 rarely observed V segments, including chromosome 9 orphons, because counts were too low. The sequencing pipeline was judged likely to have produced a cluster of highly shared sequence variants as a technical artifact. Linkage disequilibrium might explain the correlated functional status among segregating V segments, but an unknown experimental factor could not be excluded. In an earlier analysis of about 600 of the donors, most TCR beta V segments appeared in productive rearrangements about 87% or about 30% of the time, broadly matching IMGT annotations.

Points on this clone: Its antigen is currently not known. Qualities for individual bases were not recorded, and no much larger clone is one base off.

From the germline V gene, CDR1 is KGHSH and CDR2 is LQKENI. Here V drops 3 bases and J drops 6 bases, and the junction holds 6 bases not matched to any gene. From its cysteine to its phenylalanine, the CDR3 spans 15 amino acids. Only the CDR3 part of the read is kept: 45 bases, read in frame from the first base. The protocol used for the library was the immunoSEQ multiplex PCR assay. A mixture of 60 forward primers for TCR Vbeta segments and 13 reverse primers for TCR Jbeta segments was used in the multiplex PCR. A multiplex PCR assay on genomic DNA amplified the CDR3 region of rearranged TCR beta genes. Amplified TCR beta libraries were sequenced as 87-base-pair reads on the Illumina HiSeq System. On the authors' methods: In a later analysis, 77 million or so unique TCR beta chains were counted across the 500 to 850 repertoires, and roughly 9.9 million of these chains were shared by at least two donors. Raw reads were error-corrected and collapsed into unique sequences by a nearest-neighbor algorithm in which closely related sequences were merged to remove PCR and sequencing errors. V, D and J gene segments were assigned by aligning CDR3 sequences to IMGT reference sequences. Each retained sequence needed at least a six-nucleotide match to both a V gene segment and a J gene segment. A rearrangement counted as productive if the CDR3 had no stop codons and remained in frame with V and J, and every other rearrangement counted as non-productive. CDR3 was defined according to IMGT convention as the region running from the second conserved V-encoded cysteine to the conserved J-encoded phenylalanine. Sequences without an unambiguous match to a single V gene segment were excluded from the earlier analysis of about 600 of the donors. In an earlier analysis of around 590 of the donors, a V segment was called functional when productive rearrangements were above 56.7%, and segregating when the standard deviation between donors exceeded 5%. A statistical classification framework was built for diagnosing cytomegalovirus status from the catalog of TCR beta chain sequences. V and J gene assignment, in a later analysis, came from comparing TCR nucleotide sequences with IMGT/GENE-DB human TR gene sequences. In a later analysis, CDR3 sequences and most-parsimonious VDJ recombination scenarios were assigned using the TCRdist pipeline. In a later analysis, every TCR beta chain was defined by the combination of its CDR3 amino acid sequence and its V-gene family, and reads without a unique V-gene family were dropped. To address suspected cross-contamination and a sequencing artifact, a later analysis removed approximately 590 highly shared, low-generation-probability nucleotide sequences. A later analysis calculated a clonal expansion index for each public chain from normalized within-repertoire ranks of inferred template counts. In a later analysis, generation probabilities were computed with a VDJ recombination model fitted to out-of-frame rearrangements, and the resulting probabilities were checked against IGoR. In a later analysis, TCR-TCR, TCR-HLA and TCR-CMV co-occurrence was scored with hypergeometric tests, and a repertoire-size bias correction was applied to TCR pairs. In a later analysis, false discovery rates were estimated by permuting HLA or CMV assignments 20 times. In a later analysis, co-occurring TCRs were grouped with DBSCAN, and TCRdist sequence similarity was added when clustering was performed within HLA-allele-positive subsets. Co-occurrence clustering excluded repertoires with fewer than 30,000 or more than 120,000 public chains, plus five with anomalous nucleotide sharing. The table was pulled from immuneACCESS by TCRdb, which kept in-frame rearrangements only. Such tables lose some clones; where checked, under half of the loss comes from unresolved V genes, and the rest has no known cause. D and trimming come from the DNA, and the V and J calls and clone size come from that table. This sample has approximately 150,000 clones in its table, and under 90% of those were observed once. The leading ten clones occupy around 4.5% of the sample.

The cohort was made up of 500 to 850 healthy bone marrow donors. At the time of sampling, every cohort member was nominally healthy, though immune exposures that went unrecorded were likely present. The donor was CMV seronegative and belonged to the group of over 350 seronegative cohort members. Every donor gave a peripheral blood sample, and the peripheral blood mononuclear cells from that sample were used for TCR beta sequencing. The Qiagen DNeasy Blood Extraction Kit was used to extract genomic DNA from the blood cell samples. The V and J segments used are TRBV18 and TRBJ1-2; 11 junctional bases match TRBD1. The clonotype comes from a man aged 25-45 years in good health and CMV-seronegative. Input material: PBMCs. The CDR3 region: CASSPLDRGQDGYTF. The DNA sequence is TGTGCCAGCTCACCGCTGGACAGGGGGCAGGATGGCTACACCTTC.